Shown below are 13 T cell receptor beta chains from a single sample sequenced in a study of T cells in Graves' hyperthyroidism and ophthalmopathy. TCR beta CDR3 regions were amplified from RNA transcripts. In the first-round RT-PCR of the TCR CDR3, the HTBI primer set was used. From the multiplex PCR reads, TCRdb called clonotypes with MiXCR, one entry per CDR3 protein. The data show hundreds of thousands of distinct CDR3 sequences, about 15% seen once. Sequencing was performed on blood. These receptors all stem from a woman aged 18-29 years with Graves' hyperthyroidism.

The rearrangement links TRBV10-1 to TRBJ2-1; 8 positions agree with TRBD2. J lost 4 bases, V lost 4 bases, and 3 bases had no gene match. CDR3 size: 14 residues. The V gene's germline CDR1 is WNHNN and CDR2 SYGVQD (reference sequence). CDR3 amino acids: CASSVREGYNEQFF. DNA for the CDR3: TGCGCCAGCAGTGTTCGGGAGGGGTACAATGAGCAGTTCTTC.

This clonotype was seen ten or more times. The chain carries TRBV5-1 and TRBJ2-7; TRBD1 might be the D (6 bases). Deletions cut 0 bases from V and 6 bases from J, with 13 bases between. CDR1 is SGHRS and CDR2 is YFSETQ in the germline V gene. The CDR3 is 14 residues long. The CDR3 DNA sequence: TGCGCCAGCAGCTTGGATCAGGGGTTCAGCGAGCAGTACTTC. It codes for CASSLDQGFSEQYF.

This clonotype appeared many times. The J gene is TRBJ2-7, the V gene TRBV6-7, with 9 nucleotides matching TRBD2. TRBV6-7 falls under the ORF class, with uncertain function. This CDR3 spans 15 amino acids. V was clipped by 7 bases and J by 5 bases; unmatched bases: 12. CDR3 loop: CASTSGAGGPHEQYF. CDR3 coding DNA: TGTGCCAGCACCAGCGGGGCGGGAGGGCCCCACGAGCAGTACTTC.

This clonotype showed up many times. The chain couples TRBV7-2 to TRBJ1-6; 9 nucleotides agree with TRBD1. The J segment lost 10 bases and the V segment lost 5 bases, leaving 9 bases of the junction unmatched. The CDR3 is 15 residues long. Germline loops: CDR1 SGHTA, CDR2 FQGNSA. The chain's CDR3 is CASSPPGTGRSPLHF. CDR3 bases: TGTGCCAGCAGCCCACCCGGGACAGGGCGATCACCCCTCCACTTT.

This clonotype was seen many times. The V and J genes are TRBV5-5 and TRBJ1-1; D is undetermined. This CDR3 has 14 amino acids. The V gene lost 3 bases and the J gene lost 7 bases, with 16 bases spanning the gap. CDR1 and CDR2 from the germline V gene are SGHKS and YYEKEE (reference sequence). The CDR3 DNA reads TGTGCCAGCAGCTCCTTTTCTAGGGCGGGTGAAGCTTTCTTT. Protein product: CASSSFSRAGEAFF.

CDR3 residues: CASSETDRPDTQYF. The CDR3 region has the DNA TGTGCCAGCAGTGAGACGGACAGACCAGATACGCAGTATTTT. The rearrangement joins TRBV2 to TRBJ2-3, with a weak D call TRBD1 (6 bases). Germline V gene lookup returns CDR1 SNHLY and CDR2 FYNNEI. The CDR3 totals 14 residues. Trimming removed 3 bases at V and 4 bases at J, with 11 bases between.

This clonotype showed up many times. The chain combines TRBV28 with TRBJ1-2; no clear D gene. Trimming left V 2 bases short and J 3 bases short, with 10 bases between. Germline V gene lookup returns CDR1 MDHEN and CDR2 SYDVKM. The CDR3 is 14 residues long. In DNA, the CDR3 is TGTGCCAGCAGTTTAGCCCCAGCTTACTATGGCTACACCTTC. This codes for CASSLAPAYYGYTF.

The sample holds many counts of this clonotype. This chain joins TRBV9 and TRBJ1-2, with 9 bases aligning to TRBD1. Germline V gene sequence: CDR1 SGDLS, CDR2 YYNGEE. The CDR3 runs to 14 residues. The ends lost 4 bases at V and 4 bases at J; junction bases unmatched: 5. The CDR3 protein is CASSPPTGGYGYTF. The CDR3 DNA sequence: TGTGCCAGCAGCCCACCGACAGGGGGCTATGGCTACACCTTC.

About this clonotype: This sequence may be a read error, since a much larger clone differs from it by one base. The chain has TRBV12-3 or TRBV12-4 and TRBJ2-1; the match to TRBD1 covers 7 bases. The CDR3 totals 15 residues. Trimming took 1 base from V and 5 from J; bases not matched to a gene: 5. The CDR3 region is CASSLVEGAHNEQFF. The CDR3 bases are TGTGCCAGCAGTTTAGTAGAGGGGGCGCACAATGAGCAGTTCTTC.

V usage is TRBV4-1 and J usage is TRBJ2-1; TRBD1 agrees at 9 bases. CDR3 length: 15 amino acids. Germline loops: CDR1 MGHRA, CDR2 YSYEKL. With V trimmed by 0 bases and J by 4 bases, 1 base remained unmatched. The CDR3 here is CASSQEGQGYNEQFF. CDR3 DNA: TGCGCCAGCAGCCAAGAAGGACAGGGGTACAATGAGCAGTTCTTC.

This clonotype was counted at least ten times. The chain joins TRBV9 to TRBJ2-7; 8 positions match TRBD2. CDR1 and CDR2 from the germline V gene are SGDLS and YYNGEE. CDR3 length equals 15 residues. V lost 3 bases, J lost 2 bases, and 7 bases stayed unmatched. CDR3 nucleotide sequence: TGTGCCAGCAGCGAAGCGGGGGAAATAACCTACGAGCAGTACTTC. Protein: CASSEAGEITYEQYF. The whole variable domain, remainder taken from reference TRBV9 and TRBJ2-7, is DSGVTQTPKHLITATGQRVTLRCSPRSGDLSVYWYQQSLDQGLQFLIQYYNGEERAKGNILERFSAQQFPDLHSELNLSSLELGDSALYFCASSEAGEITYEQYFGPGTRLTVT.

This clonotype was observed a handful of times. The chain is built from TRBV10-2 and TRBJ2-7, with 11 bases aligning to TRBD2. There are 14 residues in the CDR3. Germline V CDR1 and CDR2: WSHSY, SAAADI. Trimming took 3 bases from V and 5 from J; bases not matched to a gene: 3. CDR3: CASSEGLAGDEQYF. The CDR3 coding sequence is TGCGCCAGCAGTGAAGGACTAGCGGGTGACGAGCAGTACTTC.

The V and J genes are TRBV7-9 and TRBJ2-2; D not certain. The CDR3 is made up of 17 amino acids. The germline gives CDR1 SEHNR, CDR2 FQNEAQ (reference sequence). V lost 4 bases, J lost 0 bases, and 15 bases lay in between. This chain's CDR3 is CASSWPTISPNTGELFF. The CDR3 DNA follows: TGTGCCAGCAGCTGGCCGACAATATCCCCGAACACCGGGGAGCTGTTTTTT.